The source of this T cell receptor beta chain is a study of cytomegalovirus exposure and HLA in healthy donors. The table lists this clone with a few counts. The PCR had 60 Vbeta and 13 Jbeta primers. Assay: immunoSEQ multiplex PCR; the TCRdb copy retains only in-frame clones and omits some. The sample contains 110,000 or so clones, about 80% of which appear only once. Germline loops: CDR1 SGDLS, CDR2 YYNGEE. The CDR3 spans 14 residues. V was clipped by 0 bases and J by 9 bases, with 10 bases between them. Specimen: PBMCs. The TCR sequence derives from a woman in her forties or fifties in good health and CMV-seropositive. The rearrangement joins TRBV9 to TRBJ1-6, with D perhaps matching TRBD1 (6 bases). The CDR3 DNA sequence: TGTGCCAGCAGCGTAGACCAGGGGACTTCACCCCTCCACTTT. It is translated as CASSVDQGTSPLHF.